This T cell receptor beta chain appears in the sequencing data of a study of T cell repertoires in cytomegalovirus infection. This clonotype was seen a handful of times. V trimming: 7 bases; J trimming: 11 bases; junction bases outside the gene matches: 16. This CDR3 comprises 13 residues. Germline V gives CDR1 SQVTM, CDR2 ANQGSEA. MiXCR was run by TCRdb on the reads, yielding one entry per CDR3 protein. The sample holds 300,000 to 400,000 distinct CDR3 sequences, more than 8% seen once. The receptor was derived from a human donor in good health (CMV status not recorded). Some clones in this sample may be carry-over from other donors' samples. Sequencing was carried out using PBMCs. This chain links TRBV29-1 with TRBJ1-1, with 7 positions matching TRBD1. The CDR3: CSATWGNRGEAFF. The CDR3 coding sequence is TGCAGCGCGACGTGGGGTAACAGGGGTGAGGCTTTCTTT.